This TCR beta chain was recorded in a study of blood T cell repertoires in COVID-19. At the level of the study: The cDNA or gDNA used as material had been derived from T cells, B-cell-depleted T cells, or PBMCs.

Assay used: immunoSEQ multiplex PCR; TCRdb lists only in-frame clones, some missing. The sample lists about 320,000 clones, under 90% occurring once. Germline CDR1 reads SEHNR; CDR2 reads FQNEAQ (reference sequence). This CDR3 has 14 residues. V was clipped by 7 bases and J by 1 base, with 10 bases between them. The study recruited people aged about 18 to 89 years across approximately 24 US areas. Resolution of symptoms, clearance, or two negative PCRs was present in recovered Cohort 3 donors. The source of this sequence is a man aged 60-69 years who had recovered from COVID-19. Sequencing was carried out using PBMCs or T cells enriched from blood (not recorded which). The chain is built from TRBV7-9 and TRBJ1-4; no definite D call. The chain's CDR3 is CASTPYRTNEKLFF. CDR3 DNA sequence: TGTGCCAGCACCCCATACAGAACTAATGAAAAACTGTTTTTT.